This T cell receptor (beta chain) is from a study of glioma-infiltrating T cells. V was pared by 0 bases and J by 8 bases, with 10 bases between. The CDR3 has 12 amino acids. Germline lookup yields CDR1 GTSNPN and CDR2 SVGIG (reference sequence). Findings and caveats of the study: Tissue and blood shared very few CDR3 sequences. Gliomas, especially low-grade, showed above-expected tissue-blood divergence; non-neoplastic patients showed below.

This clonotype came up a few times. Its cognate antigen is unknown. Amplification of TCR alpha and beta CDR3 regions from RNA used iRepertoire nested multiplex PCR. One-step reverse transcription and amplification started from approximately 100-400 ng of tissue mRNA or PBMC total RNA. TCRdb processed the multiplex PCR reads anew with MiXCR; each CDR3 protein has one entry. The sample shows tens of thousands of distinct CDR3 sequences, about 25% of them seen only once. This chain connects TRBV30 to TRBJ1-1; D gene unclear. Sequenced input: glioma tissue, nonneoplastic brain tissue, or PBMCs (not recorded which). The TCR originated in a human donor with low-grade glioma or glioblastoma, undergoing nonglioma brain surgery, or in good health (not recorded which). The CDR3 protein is CAWSVTGTEAFF. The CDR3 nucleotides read TGTGCCTGGAGTGTTACTGGAACCGAAGCTTTCTTT.